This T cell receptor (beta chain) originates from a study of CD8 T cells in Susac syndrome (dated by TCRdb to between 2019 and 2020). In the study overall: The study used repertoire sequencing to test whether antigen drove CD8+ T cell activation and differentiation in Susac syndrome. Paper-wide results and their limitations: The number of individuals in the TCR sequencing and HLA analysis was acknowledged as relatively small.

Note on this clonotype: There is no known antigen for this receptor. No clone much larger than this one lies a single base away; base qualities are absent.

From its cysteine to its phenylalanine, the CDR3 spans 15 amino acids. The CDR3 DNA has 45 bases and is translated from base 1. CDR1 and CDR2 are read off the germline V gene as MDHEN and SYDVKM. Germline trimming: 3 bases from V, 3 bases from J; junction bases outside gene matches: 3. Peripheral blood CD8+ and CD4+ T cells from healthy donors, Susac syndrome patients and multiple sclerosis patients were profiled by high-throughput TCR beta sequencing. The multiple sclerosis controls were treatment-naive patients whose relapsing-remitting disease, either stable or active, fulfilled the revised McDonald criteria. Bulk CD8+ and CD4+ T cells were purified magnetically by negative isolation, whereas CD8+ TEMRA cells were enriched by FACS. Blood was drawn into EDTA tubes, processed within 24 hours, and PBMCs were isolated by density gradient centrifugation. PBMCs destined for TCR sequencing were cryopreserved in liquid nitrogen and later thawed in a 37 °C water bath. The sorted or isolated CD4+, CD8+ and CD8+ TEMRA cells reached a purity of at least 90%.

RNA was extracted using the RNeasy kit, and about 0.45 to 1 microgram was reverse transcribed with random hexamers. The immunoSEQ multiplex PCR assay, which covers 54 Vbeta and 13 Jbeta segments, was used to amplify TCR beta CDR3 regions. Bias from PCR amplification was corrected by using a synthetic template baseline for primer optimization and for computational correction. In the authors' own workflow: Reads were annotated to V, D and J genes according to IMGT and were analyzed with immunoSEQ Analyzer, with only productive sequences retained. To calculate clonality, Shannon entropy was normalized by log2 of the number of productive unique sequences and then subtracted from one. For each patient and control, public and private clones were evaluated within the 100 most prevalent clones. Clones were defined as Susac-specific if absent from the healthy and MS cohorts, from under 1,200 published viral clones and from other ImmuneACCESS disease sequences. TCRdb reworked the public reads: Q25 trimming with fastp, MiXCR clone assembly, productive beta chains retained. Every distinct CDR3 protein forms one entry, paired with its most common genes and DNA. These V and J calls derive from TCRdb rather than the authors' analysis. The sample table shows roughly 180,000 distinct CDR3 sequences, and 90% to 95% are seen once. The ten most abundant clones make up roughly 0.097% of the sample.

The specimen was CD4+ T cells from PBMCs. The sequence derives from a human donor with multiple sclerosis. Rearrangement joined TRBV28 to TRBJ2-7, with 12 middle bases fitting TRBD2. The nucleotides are TGTGCCAGCAGTTTCCGGGGACTAGCGGGCTACGAGCAGTACTTC. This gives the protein CASSFRGLAGYEQYF.